This entry is about one T cell receptor (beta chain). This sample was taken from a study of shared clonotypes between healthy human individuals. TCRdb's copy holds only in-frame clones and misses some; the assay was immunoSEQ multiplex PCR. This sample yields about 500,000 clones, of which 77% are seen a single time; around 12% belongs to the top ten. The receptor was isolated from a woman between 35 and 50 years old in good health. Some clones in this sample may be carry-over from other donors' samples. Input material: PBMCs.

CDR3 amino acids: CASSDWGRQGYEQYF. CDR3 DNA sequence: TGCGCCAGCAGTGATTGGGGAAGGCAGGGGTACGAGCAGTACTTC. This rearrangement joins TRBV10-1 to TRBJ2-7; TRBD1 is a possible D gene (6 bases). CDR1 is WNHNN, CDR2 SYGVQD, per germline (reference sequence). The CDR3 has 15 residues. The germline V and J ends were trimmed by 3 bases and 4 bases, with 16 bases remaining between them.